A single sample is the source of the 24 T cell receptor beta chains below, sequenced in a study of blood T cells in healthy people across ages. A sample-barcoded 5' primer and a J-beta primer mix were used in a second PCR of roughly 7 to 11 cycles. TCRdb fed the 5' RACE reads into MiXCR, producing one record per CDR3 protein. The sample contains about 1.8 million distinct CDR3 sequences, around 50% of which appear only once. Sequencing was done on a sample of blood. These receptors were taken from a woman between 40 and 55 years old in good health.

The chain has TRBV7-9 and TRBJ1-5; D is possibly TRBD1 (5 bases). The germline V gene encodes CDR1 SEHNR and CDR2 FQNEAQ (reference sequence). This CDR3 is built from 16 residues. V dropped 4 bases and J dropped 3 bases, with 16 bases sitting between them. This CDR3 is CASSYQGSGANQPQHF. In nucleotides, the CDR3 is TGTGCCAGCAGCTACCAGGGTAGTGGGGCCAATCAGCCCCAGCATTTT.

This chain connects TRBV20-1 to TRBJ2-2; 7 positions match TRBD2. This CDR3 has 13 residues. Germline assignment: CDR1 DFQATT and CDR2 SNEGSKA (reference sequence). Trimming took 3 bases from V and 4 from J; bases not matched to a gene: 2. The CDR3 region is CSASGGSTGELFF. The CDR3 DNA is TGCAGTGCTAGCGGGGGGTCCACCGGGGAGCTGTTTTTT.

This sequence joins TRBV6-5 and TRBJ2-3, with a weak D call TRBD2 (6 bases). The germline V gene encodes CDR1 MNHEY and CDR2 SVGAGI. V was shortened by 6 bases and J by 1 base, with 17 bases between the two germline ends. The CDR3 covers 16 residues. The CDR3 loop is CASRPGGEVGTDTQYF. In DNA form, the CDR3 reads TGTGCCAGCAGACCCGGGGGTGAGGTCGGCACAGATACGCAGTATTTT.

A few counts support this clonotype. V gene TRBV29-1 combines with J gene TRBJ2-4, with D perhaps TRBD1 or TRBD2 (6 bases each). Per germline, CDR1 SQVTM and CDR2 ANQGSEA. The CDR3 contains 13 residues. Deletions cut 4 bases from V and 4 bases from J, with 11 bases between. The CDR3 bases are TGCAGCGTTGGGGGGGCGGCAAAAAACATTCAGTACTTC. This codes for CSVGGAAKNIQYF.

CDR3 DNA: TGTGCCAGCAGGGGGTTGGTAAACTATGGCTACACCTTC. This codes for CASRGLVNYGYTF. The chain links TRBV27 to TRBJ1-2, with D unresolved. This CDR3 region has 13 residues. With 6 bases removed from V and 2 bases from J, the gap between germline ends came to 10 bases. The germline V gene has CDR1 MNHEY and CDR2 SMNVEV (reference sequence).

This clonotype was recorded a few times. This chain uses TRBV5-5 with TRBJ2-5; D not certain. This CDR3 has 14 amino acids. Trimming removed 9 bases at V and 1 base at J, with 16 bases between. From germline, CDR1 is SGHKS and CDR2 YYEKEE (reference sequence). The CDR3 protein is CATSGPYTQETQYF. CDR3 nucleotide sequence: TGTGCCACCAGTGGTCCTTACACCCAAGAGACCCAGTACTTC.

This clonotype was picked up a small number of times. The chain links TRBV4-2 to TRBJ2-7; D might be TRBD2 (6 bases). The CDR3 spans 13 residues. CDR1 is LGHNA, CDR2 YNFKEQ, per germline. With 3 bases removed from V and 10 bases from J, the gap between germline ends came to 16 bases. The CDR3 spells CASSQAKAGRQYF. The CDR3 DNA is TGTGCCAGCAGCCAGGCGAAAGCGGGTCGTCAGTACTTC.

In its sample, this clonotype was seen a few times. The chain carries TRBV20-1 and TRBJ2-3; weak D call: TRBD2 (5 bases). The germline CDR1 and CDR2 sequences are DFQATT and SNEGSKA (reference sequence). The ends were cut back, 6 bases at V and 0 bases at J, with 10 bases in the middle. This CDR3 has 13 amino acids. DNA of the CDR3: TGCAGTGCCGGGGATCCTAGCACAGATACGCAGTATTTT. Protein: CSAGDPSTDTQYF.

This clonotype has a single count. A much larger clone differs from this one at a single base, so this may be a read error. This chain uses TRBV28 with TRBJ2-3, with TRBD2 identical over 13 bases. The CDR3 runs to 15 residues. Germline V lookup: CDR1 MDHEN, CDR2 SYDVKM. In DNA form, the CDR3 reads TGTGCCAGCAGCCGGACTAGCGGGGGTGGAGATACGCGGTATTTT. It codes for CASSRTSGGGDTRYF.

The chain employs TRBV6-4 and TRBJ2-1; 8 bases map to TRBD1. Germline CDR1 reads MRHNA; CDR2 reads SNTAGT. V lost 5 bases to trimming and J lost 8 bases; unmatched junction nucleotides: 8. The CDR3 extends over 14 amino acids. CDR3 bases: TGTGCCAGCAGTAAAACAGGGGGAGAGGATGAGCAGTTCTTC. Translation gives CASSKTGGEDEQFF.

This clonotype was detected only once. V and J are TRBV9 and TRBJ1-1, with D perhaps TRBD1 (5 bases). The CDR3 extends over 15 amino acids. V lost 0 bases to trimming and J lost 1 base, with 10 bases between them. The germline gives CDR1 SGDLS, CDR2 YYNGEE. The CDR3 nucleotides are TGTGCCAGCAGCGTAGGGGGCGCACGGAACACTGAAGCTTTCTTT. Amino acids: CASSVGGARNTEAFF.

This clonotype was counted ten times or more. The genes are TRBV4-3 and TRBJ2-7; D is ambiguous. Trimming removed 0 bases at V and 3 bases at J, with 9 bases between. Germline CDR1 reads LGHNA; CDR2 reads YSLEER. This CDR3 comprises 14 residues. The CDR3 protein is CASSQDGLNYEQYF. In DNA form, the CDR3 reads TGCGCCAGCAGCCAAGATGGGCTGAACTACGAGCAGTACTTC.

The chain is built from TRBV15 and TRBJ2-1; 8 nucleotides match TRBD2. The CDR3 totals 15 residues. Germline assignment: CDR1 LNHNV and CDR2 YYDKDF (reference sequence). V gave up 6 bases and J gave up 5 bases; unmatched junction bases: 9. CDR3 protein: CATRGSAGVNNEQFF. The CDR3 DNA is TGTGCCACCAGGGGTTCAGCGGGGGTGAACAATGAGCAGTTCTTC.

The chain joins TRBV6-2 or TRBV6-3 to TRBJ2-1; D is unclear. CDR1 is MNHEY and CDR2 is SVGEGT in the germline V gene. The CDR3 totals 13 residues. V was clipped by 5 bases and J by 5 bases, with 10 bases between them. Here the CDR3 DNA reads TGTGCCAGCAGTCCCCGCAGAAACAATGAGCAGTTCTTC. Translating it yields CASSPRRNNEQFF.

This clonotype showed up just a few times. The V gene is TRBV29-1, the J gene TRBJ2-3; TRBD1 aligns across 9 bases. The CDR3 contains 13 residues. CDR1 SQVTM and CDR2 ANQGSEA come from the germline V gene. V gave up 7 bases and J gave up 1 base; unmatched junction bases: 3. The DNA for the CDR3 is TGCAGCGGGGGACAGGGAGGCACAGATACGCAGTATTTT. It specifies CSGGQGGTDTQYF.

For the CDR3, the DNA is TGCGCCAGCAGCCAAGGATGGGCGGGGGGGCCAGATACGCAGTATTTT. This codes for CASSQGWAGGPDTQYF. This sequence joins TRBV4-1 and TRBJ2-3, with TRBD2 matching 9 bases. J was trimmed by 4 bases and V by 1 base; bases with no gene match: 6. From germline, CDR1 is MGHRA and CDR2 YSYEKL. CDR3 size: 16 residues.

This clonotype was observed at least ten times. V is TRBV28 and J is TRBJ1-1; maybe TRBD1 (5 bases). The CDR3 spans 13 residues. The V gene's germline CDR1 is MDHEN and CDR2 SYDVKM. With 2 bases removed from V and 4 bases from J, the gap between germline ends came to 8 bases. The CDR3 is CASSLVGGTEAFF. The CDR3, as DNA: TGTGCCAGCAGTTTAGTCGGGGGCACTGAAGCTTTCTTT.

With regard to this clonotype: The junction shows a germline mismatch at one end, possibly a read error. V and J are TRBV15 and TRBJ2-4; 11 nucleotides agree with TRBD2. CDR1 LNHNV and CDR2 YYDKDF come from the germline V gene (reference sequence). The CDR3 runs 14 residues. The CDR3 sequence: CVTSLGTSGSIQYF. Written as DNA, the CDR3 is TGTGTCACCAGCCTCGGGACTAGCGGTAGCATTCAGTACTTC.

The CDR3 DNA is TGTGCCAGCAGTGAGACACCGAGCGATAGTGAAAAACTGTTTTTT. Encoded protein: CASSETPSDSEKLFF. The V gene is TRBV2, the J gene TRBJ1-4; no clear D. The germline CDR1 and CDR2 sequences are SNHLY and FYNNEI. This CDR3 spans 15 amino acids. Deletions cut 3 bases from V and 7 bases from J, with 15 bases between.

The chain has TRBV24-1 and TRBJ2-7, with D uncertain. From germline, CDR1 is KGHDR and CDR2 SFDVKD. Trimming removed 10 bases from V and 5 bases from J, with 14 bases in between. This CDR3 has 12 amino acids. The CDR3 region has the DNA TGTGCCACTAAACCGACGCAGGACGAGCAGTACTTC. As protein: CATKPTQDEQYF.

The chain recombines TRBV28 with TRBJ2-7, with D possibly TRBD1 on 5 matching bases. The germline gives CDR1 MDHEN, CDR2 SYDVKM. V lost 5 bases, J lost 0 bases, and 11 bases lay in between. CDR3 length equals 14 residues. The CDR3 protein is CASSRQFLSYEQYF. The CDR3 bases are TGTGCCAGCAGTCGACAGTTTCTCTCCTACGAGCAGTACTTC.

The chain's CDR3 is CASSSTSGIYTDTQYF. The CDR3 nucleotides read TGTGCCAGCAGCTCAACTAGCGGGATTTACACAGATACGCAGTATTTT. The chain combines TRBV7-8 with TRBJ2-3; 10 bases are a match to TRBD2. Germline V lookup: CDR1 SGHVS, CDR2 FQNEAQ. This CDR3 contains 16 residues. V shed 4 bases and J 2 bases; nucleotides not matched to a gene: 6. Full variable domain (rest looked up from reference TRBV7-8 and TRBJ2-3): GAGVSQSPRYKVAKRGQDVALRCDPISGHVSLFWYQQALGQGPEFLTYFQNEAQLDKSGLPSDRFFAERPEGSVSTLKIQRTQQEDSAVYLCASSSTSGIYTDTQYFGPGTRLTVL.

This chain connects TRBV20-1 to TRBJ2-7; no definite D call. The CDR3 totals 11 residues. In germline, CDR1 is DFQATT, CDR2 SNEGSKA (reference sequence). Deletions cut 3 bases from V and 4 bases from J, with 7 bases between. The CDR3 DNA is TGCAGTGCTAGGCCCCAGTACGAGCAGTACTTC. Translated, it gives CSARPQYEQYF.

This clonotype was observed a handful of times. The CDR3 region has the DNA TGCGCCAGCAGCTTGGAAGGGATGATTACCTACGAGCAGTACTTC. It is translated as CASSLEGMITYEQYF. The chain has TRBV5-1 and TRBJ2-7; D gene unclear. This CDR3 spans 15 amino acids. Trimming took 0 bases from V and 2 from J, leaving 12 bases between them. Germline values: CDR1 SGHRS, CDR2 YFSETQ.